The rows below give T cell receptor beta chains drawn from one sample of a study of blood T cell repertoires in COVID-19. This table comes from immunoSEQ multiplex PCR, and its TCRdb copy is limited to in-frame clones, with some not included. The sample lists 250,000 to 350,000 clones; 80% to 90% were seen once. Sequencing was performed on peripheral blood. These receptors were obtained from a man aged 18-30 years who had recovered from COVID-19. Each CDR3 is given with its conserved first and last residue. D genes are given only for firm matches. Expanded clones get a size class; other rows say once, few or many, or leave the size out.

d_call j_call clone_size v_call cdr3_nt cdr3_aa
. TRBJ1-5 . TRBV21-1 TGTGCCAGCAGCGACCCGGGACAGAACTATATGGGTAATCAGCCCCAGCATTTT CASSDPGQNYMGNQPQHF
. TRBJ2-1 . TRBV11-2 TGTGCCAGCAGCTTAGGAGGGACTGGAGAGCAGTTCTTC CASSLGGTGEQFF
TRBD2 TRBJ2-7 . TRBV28 TGTGCCAGCAGTGGGGGGGATACCTACGAGCAGTACTTC CASSGGDTYEQYF
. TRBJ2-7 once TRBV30 TGTGCCTGGAGCGCCGGGACAACTCCCTACGAGCAGTACTTC CAWSAGTTPYEQYF
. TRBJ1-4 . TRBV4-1 TGCGCCAGCAGCGGGCAGGTAGATACTAATGAAAAACTGTTTTTT CASSGQVDTNEKLFF
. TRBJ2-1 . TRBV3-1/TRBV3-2 TGTGCCAGCAGCCAAGCGGGTGCTACCTACAATGAGCAGTTCTTC CASSQAGATYNEQFF
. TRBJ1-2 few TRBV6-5 TGTGCCAGCCGGACTGGAAACGGACCCTATGGCTACACCTTC CASRTGNGPYGYTF
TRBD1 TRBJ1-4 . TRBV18 TGTGCCAGCTCGCTCCACCGGGACAGGGTTAATGAAAAACTGTTTTTT CASSLHRDRVNEKLFF
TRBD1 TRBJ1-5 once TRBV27 TGTGCCAGCAGTTTCCGCTGGGGACAGGGGGCGCAGCCCCAGCATTTT CASSFRWGQGAQPQHF
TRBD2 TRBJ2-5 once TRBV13 TGTGCCAGCAGCACCAAGACTAGCGGGAGGCTCGGACAAGAGACCCAGTACTTC CASSTKTSGRLGQETQYF
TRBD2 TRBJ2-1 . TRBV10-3 TGTGCCATCACCAGCGGGGGGAGCTCCTACAATGAGCAGTTCTTC CAITSGGSSYNEQFF
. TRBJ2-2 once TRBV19 TGTGCCAGTAGTATTAGGGGGACCGGGGAGCTGTTTTTT CASSIRGTGELFF
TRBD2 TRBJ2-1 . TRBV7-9 TGTGCCAGCAGCTCGACCCGACTAGCGGGAAATCTCAATGAGCAGTTCTTC CASSSTRLAGNLNEQFF
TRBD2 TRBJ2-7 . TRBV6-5 TGTGCCAGCAGTTCCCCCGGCGGGAGGGGATCCTACGAGCAGTACTTC CASSSPGGRGSYEQYF
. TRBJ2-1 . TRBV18 TGTGCCAGCTCACCGAGGGAAGCCAATGAGCAGTTCTTC CASSPREANEQFF
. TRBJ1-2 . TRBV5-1 TGCGCCAGCAGCTTGGGCAGTTATGGCTACACCTTC CASSLGSYGYTF
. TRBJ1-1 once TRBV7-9 TGTGCCAGCAGCCGAAATCGGGGGTTGAACACTGAAGCTTTCTTT CASSRNRGLNTEAFF
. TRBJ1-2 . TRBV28 TGTGCCAGCAGGCCAGGACAGTATGGCTACACCTTC CASRPGQYGYTF
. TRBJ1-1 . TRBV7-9 TGTGCCAGCAGCTCTAGGTCAACTGAAGCTTTCTTT CASSSRSTEAFF
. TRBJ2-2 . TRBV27 TGTGCCAGCAGCCTTTTAGGGGGACACCTCACCGGGGAGCTGTTTTTT CASSLLGGHLTGELFF
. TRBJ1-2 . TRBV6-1 TGTGCCAGCAGTGAATTAACAGGGAACTATGGCTACACCTTC CASSELTGNYGYTF
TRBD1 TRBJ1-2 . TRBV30 TGTGCCTCGACAGGGGGCGGGGATGGCTACACCTTC CASTGGGDGYTF
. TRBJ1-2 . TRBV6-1 TGTGCCAGCAGTGAAATCAACAGGGTGGGGAATGGCTACACCTTC CASSEINRVGNGYTF
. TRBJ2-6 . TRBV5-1 TGCGCCAGCAGCCGGGATAACACTGGGGCCAACGTCCTGACTTTC CASSRDNTGANVLTF
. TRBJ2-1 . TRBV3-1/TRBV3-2 TGTGCCAGCAGCCAACTGGGCGGGACTGGGGGCTACAATGAGCAGTTCTTC CASSQLGGTGGYNEQFF
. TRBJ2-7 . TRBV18 TGTGCCAGCTCACCACCAGGACAGTCTTACGAGCAGTACTTC CASSPPGQSYEQYF
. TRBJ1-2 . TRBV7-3 TGTGCCAGCAGCTTAGTCGCGGGTGGAAACTATGGCTACACCTTC CASSLVAGGNYGYTF
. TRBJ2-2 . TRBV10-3 TGTGCCATCAGTGTATCCGGGACAACGAACACCGGGGAGCTGTTTTTT CAISVSGTTNTGELFF
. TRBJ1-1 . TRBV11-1 TGTGCCAGCAGGGACAGCGCTCGAATTGAAGCTTTCTTT CASRDSARIEAFF
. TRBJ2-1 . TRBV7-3 TGTGCCAGCAGCCTCACAGGGTTAGGGCGCGAAGAGCAGTTCTTC CASSLTGLGREEQFF
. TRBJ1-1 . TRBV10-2 TGCGCCAGCAGCCACGGGAGGGTGTACACTGAAGCTTTCTTT CASSHGRVYTEAFF
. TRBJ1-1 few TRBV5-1 TGCGCCAGCTCGGTCGGGAACACTGAAGCTTTCTTT CASSVGNTEAFF
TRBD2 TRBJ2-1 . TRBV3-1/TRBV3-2 TGTGCCAGCAGCCCCCCGAGTAGCGGGAGCTCCTACAATGAGCAGTTCTTC CASSPPSSGSSYNEQFF
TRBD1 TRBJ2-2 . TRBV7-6 TGTGCCAGCAGCTTTCAACAGGGGCGGACCGGGGAGCTGTTTTTT CASSFQQGRTGELFF
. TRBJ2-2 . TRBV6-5 TGTGCCAGCAGTTACGGCGGGGCTTTCGGGGAGCTGTTTTTT CASSYGGAFGELFF
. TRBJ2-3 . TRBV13 TGTGCCAGCAGCTTCCGAGTTTACGATACGCAGTATTTT CASSFRVYDTQYF
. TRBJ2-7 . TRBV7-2 TGTGCCAGCAGCCCCTACCGACAGGCCGTCTTCTCCTACGAGCAGTACTTC CASSPYRQAVFSYEQYF
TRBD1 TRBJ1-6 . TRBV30 TGTGCCTGGAGTGTACGGGACAGGAGATCACCCCTCCACTTT CAWSVRDRRSPLHF
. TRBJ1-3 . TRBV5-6 TGTGCCAGCAGCTTGGTCCCCCGAGGGAGGTCCGGAAACACCATATATTTT CASSLVPRGRSGNTIYF
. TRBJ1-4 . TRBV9 TGTGCCAGCAGCGTAGGAGGGCCCGGAAATGAAAAACTGTTTTTT CASSVGGPGNEKLFF
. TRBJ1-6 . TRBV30 TGTGCCTGGAGGTCCCACCCCCAGGGGACCAATTCACCCCTCCACTTT CAWRSHPQGTNSPLHF
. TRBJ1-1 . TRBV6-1 TGTGCCAGCAGTGAAGGCCGGCAGGGGCTCACTGAAGCTTTCTTT CASSEGRQGLTEAFF
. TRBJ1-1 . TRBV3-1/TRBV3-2 TGTGCCAGCAGCCAAGCCCCAGGGACCTTCGGGGGTGAAGCTTTCTTT CASSQAPGTFGGEAFF
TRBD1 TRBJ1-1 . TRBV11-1 TGTGCCAGCAGCCGGGGGACAGGCCCACACACTGAAGCTTTCTTT CASSRGTGPHTEAFF
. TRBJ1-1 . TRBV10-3 TGTGCCATCAGTGAGGGACAGCTGAACACTGAAGCTTTCTTT CAISEGQLNTEAFF
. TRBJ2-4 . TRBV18 TGTGCCAGCTCACCTGGGGCGGAGAAAAACATTCAGTACTTC CASSPGAEKNIQYF
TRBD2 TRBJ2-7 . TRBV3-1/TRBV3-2 TGTGCCAGCAGCCCTAGCGGGGGATACGAGCAGTACTTC CASSPSGGYEQYF
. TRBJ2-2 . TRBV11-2 TGTGCCAGCAGCTTAAGGGGGAGGGACACCGGGGAGCTGTTTTTT CASSLRGRDTGELFF
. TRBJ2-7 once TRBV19 TGTGCCAGTGAGAGCGCCGGGCTTAGCGGCGAGCAGTACTTC CASESAGLSGEQYF
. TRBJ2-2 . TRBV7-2 TGTGCCAGCAGCCGGGACTCCCGAGGGGAGCTGTTTTTT CASSRDSRGELFF
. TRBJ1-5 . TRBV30 TGTGCCTGGAGTAGCAGCAATCAGCCCCAGCATTTT CAWSSSNQPQHF
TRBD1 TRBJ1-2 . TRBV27 TGTGCCAGCAGTTCCCCGGGACAGGGGTATGGCTACACCTTC CASSSPGQGYGYTF
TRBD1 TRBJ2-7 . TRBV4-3 TGCGCCAGCAGCCACGAGGGGGCTAGGGGTTACGAGCAGTACTTC CASSHEGARGYEQYF
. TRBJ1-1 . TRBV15 TGTGCCACCAGCAGATCCGCAGGGATGGCTGAAGCTTTCTTT CATSRSAGMAEAFF